The 24 T cell receptor beta chains below were found in one sample sequenced in a study of blood T cell repertoires in COVID-19. Sequenced by immunoSEQ multiplex PCR; TCRdb stores in-frame clones only, minus some. Here the sample spans a few hundred thousand clones, 70% to 90% being singletons. The specimen was PBMCs or T cells enriched from blood (not recorded which). Receptor source: a woman between 50 and 59 years old who had recovered from COVID-19.

This clone was counted a single time. V and J are TRBV19 and TRBJ1-2; D might be TRBD1 (6 bases). CDR3 length: 15 amino acids. Germline V gives CDR1 LNHDA, CDR2 SQIVND (reference sequence). V was shortened by 3 bases and J by 6 bases, with 17 bases between the two germline ends. The CDR3 sequence: CASSISGARWDGYTF. CDR3 sequence (DNA): TGTGCCAGTAGTATTTCAGGGGCGCGATGGGATGGCTACACCTTC.

The chain links TRBV5-1 to TRBJ1-6, with 11 bases aligning to TRBD1. V was clipped by 4 bases and J by 7 bases; unmatched bases: 7. From germline, CDR1 is SGHRS and CDR2 YFSETQ. This CDR3 has 16 amino acids. The CDR3 reads CASSPGTGGGNSPLHF. The CDR3 nucleotides are TGCGCCAGCAGCCCGGGGACAGGGGGAGGAAATTCACCCCTCCACTTT. Drawing the rest from reference TRBV5-1 and TRBJ1-6, the complete variable domain is KAGVTQTPRYLIKTRGQQVTLSCSPISGHRSVSWYQQTPGQGLQFLFEYFSETQRNKGNFPGRFSGRQFSNSRSEMNVSTLELGDSALYLCASSPGTGGGNSPLHFGNGTRLTVT.

The CDR3 nucleotides are TGTGCCAGCAGAAACCGGGACAGGGCTGCTGGCTACACCTTC. This translates into CASRNRDRAAGYTF. The chain combines TRBV27 with TRBJ1-2; 9 bases are shared with TRBD1. V lost 6 bases and J lost 7; bases outside the gene matches: 9. Germline V gene data show CDR1 as MNHEY and CDR2 as SMNVEV (reference sequence). The CDR3 loop spans 14 amino acids.

This chain joins TRBV15 and TRBJ1-1; D unresolved. Germline assignment: CDR1 LNHNV and CDR2 YYDKDF (reference sequence). The CDR3 loop spans 15 amino acids. The ends were cut back, 0 bases at V and 1 base at J, with 9 bases in the middle. CDR3 amino acids: CATSRDRRRNTEAFF. The CDR3 nucleotides are TGTGCCACCAGCAGAGATCGACGGAGGAACACTGAAGCTTTCTTT. Together with reference TRBV15 and TRBJ1-1, the CDR3 gives the full variable domain: DAMVIQNPRYQVTQFGKPVTLSCSQTLNHNVMYWYQQKSSQAPKLLFHYYDKDFNNEADTPDNFQSRRPNTSFCFLDIRSPGLGDTAMYLCATSRDRRRNTEAFFGQGTRLTVV.

The chain combines TRBV10-3 with TRBJ2-3; 10 bases line up with TRBD1. Germline V gene data show CDR1 as ENHRY and CDR2 as SYGVKD. V trimming: 10 bases; J trimming: 3 bases; junction bases outside the gene matches: 7. The CDR3 has 14 amino acids. The CDR3 DNA sequence: TGTGCCACCGCCGGGACAGGGGTAACAGATACGCAGTATTTT. It is translated as CATAGTGVTDTQYF.

The rearrangement joins TRBV19 to TRBJ1-2; a weak D match, TRBD1 (6 bases). Trimming took 5 bases from V and 3 from J, leaving 10 bases between them. CDR1 and CDR2 (germline): LNHDA, SQIVND (reference sequence). The CDR3 contains 13 residues. CDR3 sequence (DNA): TGTGCCAGTAGTCAAGGACAGTACTATGGCTACACCTTC. Translation gives CASSQGQYYGYTF.

The CDR3 DNA sequence: TGTGCCAGCAGCCTCATAGCGGGAATTGCTTACAATGAGCAGTTCTTC. Its protein product is CASSLIAGIAYNEQFF. The V gene is TRBV11-3, the J gene TRBJ2-1, with TRBD2 matching over 8 bases. The CDR3 loop spans 16 amino acids. V was pared by 5 bases and J by 4 bases, with 10 bases of the junction left unmatched. The germline gives CDR1 SGHNT, CDR2 YENEEA.

This chain connects TRBV6-2 or TRBV6-3 to TRBJ2-3; 7 bases align to TRBD2. This CDR3 region has 15 residues. The trim removed 5 bases at V and 5 bases at J, leaving 10 bases unmatched. The germline gives CDR1 MNHEY, CDR2 SVGEGT. The CDR3 reads CASSPLAGEVDTQYF. DNA of the CDR3: TGTGCCAGCAGTCCCCTGGCGGGAGAGGTAGATACGCAGTATTTT.

This chain links TRBV5-8 with TRBJ1-6, with 8 bases lining up with TRBD1. This CDR3 region has 14 residues. J gave up 10 bases and V 4 bases, and 7 bases lay outside the gene matches. CDR1 is SGHTS, CDR2 YDEGEE, per germline. The CDR3, as DNA: TGTGCCAGCAGCCCCAGGACAGGGTCCTCACCCCTCCACTTT. This encodes CASSPRTGSSPLHF.

The chain combines TRBV24-1 with TRBJ2-3; D unresolved. Deletions cut 6 bases from V and 2 bases from J, with 5 bases between. This CDR3 comprises 12 residues. Germline V gene data show CDR1 as KGHDR and CDR2 as SFDVKD. The CDR3 spells CATSSLTDTQYF. The CDR3 region has the DNA TGTGCCACCAGTTCTCTCACAGATACGCAGTATTTT.

This clone appeared once. In DNA, the CDR3 is TGTGCCATCAGTGAGTCAGAGGTGGGCACTGAAGCTTTCTTT. It codes for CAISESEVGTEAFF. This rearrangement joins TRBV10-3 to TRBJ1-1; no clear D. V was cut by 0 bases and J by 4 bases, with 9 bases left in between. CDR1 is ENHRY and CDR2 is SYGVKD in the germline V gene. The CDR3 sequence is 14 residues long.

A few counts support this clone. The V gene is TRBV5-5, the J gene TRBJ1-6; perhaps TRBD1 as D (6 bases). Germline V gene lookup returns CDR1 SGHKS and CDR2 YYEKEE (reference sequence). Trimming left V 3 bases short and J 8 bases short, with 15 bases between. The CDR3 totals 15 residues. The CDR3 spells CASSSTSAGDSPLHF. The CDR3 nucleotides are TGTGCCAGCAGCTCAACAAGCGCAGGGGATTCACCCCTCCACTTT.

This clone came up once. The CDR3 loop is CASSQDGPSYEQYF. In nucleotides, the CDR3 is TGTGCCAGCAGCCAAGACGGTCCTTCCTACGAGCAGTACTTC. This chain links TRBV3-1 (or the pseudogene TRBV3-2) with TRBJ2-7, with D hard to call. The V gene's germline CDR1 is LGHDT and CDR2 YNNKEL (reference sequence). The germline V and J ends were trimmed by 0 bases and 1 base, with 7 bases remaining between them. The CDR3 consists of 14 residues.

V usage is TRBV15 and J usage is TRBJ2-5; TRBD1 might be the D (6 bases). Trimming removed 3 bases from V and 1 base from J, with 21 bases in between. The CDR3 sequence is 18 residues long. Per the germline V gene, CDR1 is LNHNV and CDR2 is YYDKDF (reference sequence). CDR3 sequence (DNA): TGTGCCACCAGCAGGCACTACTTCGAACAGGGAGCCCAAGAGACCCAGTACTTC. It translates to CATSRHYFEQGAQETQYF.

There are a few counts of this clone. This chain links TRBV18 with TRBJ2-7; possibly TRBD2 for D (6 bases). Germline V CDR1 and CDR2: KGHSH, LQKENI. Trimming left V 2 bases short and J 6 bases short, with 11 bases between. The CDR3 runs to 13 residues. The CDR3 spells CASSPRDSGEQYF. The CDR3 nucleotides read TGTGCCAGCTCACCAAGGGACTCTGGCGAGCAGTACTTC.

The V call is TRBV3-1 (or the pseudogene TRBV3-2), the J call TRBJ1-1, with 8 bases aligning to TRBD1. With V trimmed by 0 bases and J by 6 bases, 3 bases remained unmatched. The CDR3 runs 14 residues. The germline gives CDR1 LGHDT, CDR2 YNNKEL (reference sequence). The DNA of the CDR3 is TGTGCCAGCAGCCAAGACAGGGGGCTTCCTGAAGCTTTCTTT. It codes for CASSQDRGLPEAFF.

The genes are TRBV25-1 and TRBJ1-1, with 8 bases aligning to TRBD1. V gave up 1 base and J gave up 4 bases; unmatched junction bases: 5. Germline CDR1 is MGHDK and CDR2 is SYGVNS. The CDR3 has 15 amino acids. The CDR3 DNA reads as TGTGCCAGCAGTGAATTCATCACAGGGGGCACTGAAGCTTTCTTT. Translation: CASSEFITGGTEAFF.

The V call is TRBV3-1 (or the pseudogene TRBV3-2), the J call TRBJ2-7; TRBD2 aligns across 8 bases. Trimming cost V 2 bases and J 0 bases; bases outside gene matches: 9. The CDR3 covers 17 residues. The germline V gene encodes CDR1 LGHDT and CDR2 YNNKEL (reference sequence). CDR3: CASSQNLAGFSSYEQYF. CDR3 in DNA: TGTGCCAGCAGCCAAAATCTAGCGGGTTTTTCCTCCTACGAGCAGTACTTC.

The rearrangement uses TRBV5-1 and TRBJ2-4; 9 bases are shared with TRBD1. The CDR3 has 15 residues. V shed 7 bases and J 10 bases; nucleotides not matched to a gene: 15. Per germline, CDR1 SGHRS and CDR2 YFSETQ. The CDR3 is CASQRDREGARIQYF. Written as DNA, the CDR3 is TGCGCCAGCCAAAGGGACAGGGAAGGCGCTAGGATTCAGTACTTC.

This clone was picked up a small number of times. The rearrangement joins TRBV4-2 to TRBJ2-5; TRBD2 agrees at 8 bases. The CDR3 consists of 18 residues. The V and J ends lost 4 bases and 4 bases, in that order; junction bases with no gene match: 17. Looked up from germline, CDR1 is LGHNA and CDR2 is YNFKEQ. The CDR3 region has the DNA TGTGCCAGCAGCCCCAGGCAAATTAGCGGGGCTGAAGGAGAGACCCAGTACTTC. Encoded protein: CASSPRQISGAEGETQYF.

This chain joins TRBV28 and TRBJ1-5; no reliable D call. V was clipped by 11 bases and J by 0 bases, with 17 bases between them. Germline V gene data show CDR1 as MDHEN and CDR2 as SYDVKM. The CDR3 covers 15 residues. CDR3 in DNA: TGTGCCTCCTCTTGGAGGGTTTCTAGCAATCAGCCCCAGCATTTT. Translation gives CASSWRVSSNQPQHF.

The chain carries TRBV7-9 and TRBJ1-3, with 9 bases that match TRBD1. The CDR3 is 15 amino acids. Germline V gives CDR1 SEHNR, CDR2 FQNEAQ (reference sequence). Trimming cost V 5 bases and J 2 bases; bases outside gene matches: 4. CDR3 residues: CASSIGTGTGNTIYF. The CDR3 nucleotides are TGTGCCAGCAGCATTGGGACAGGGACTGGAAACACCATATATTTT. Drawing the rest from reference TRBV7-9 and TRBJ1-3, the complete variable domain is DTGVSQNPRHKITKRGQNVTFRCDPISEHNRLYWYRQTLGQGPEFLTYFQNEAQLEKSRLLSDRFSAERPKGSFSTLEIQRTEQGDSAMYLCASSIGTGTGNTIYFGEGSWLTVV.

The rearrangement uses TRBV2 and TRBJ1-1, with D possibly TRBD1 on 5 matching bases. CDR1 is SNHLY, CDR2 FYNNEI, per germline. The V gene lost 5 bases and the J gene lost 10 bases, with 11 bases spanning the gap. This CDR3 spans 11 amino acids. CDR3 coding DNA: TGTGCCAGCAGTCAGGGAGGCGCAGCTTTCTTT. Its translation: CASSQGGAAFF.

The chain uses TRBV4-1 and TRBJ2-6; D gene uncertain. Germline CDR1 and CDR2: MGHRA and YSYEKL. This CDR3 contains 19 residues. V was pared by 0 bases and J by 0 bases, with 15 bases between. The CDR3 DNA sequence: TGCGCCAGCAGCCAAGATCGAGGAGCAAGGAGCTCTGGGGCCAACGTCCTGACTTTC. Protein sequence: CASSQDRGARSSGANVLTF.